This TCR beta chain was captured by sequencing in a study of CD8+CD57+ T cells in acquired aplastic anemia (dated by TCRdb to the late 2010s). For the wider study: Extracted DNA from sorted CD4+ and CD8+ cells averaged approximately 3 ug, ranging from roughly 0.2 to 30 ug. Mean read counts for healthy donor samples were roughly 10 million for CD4+ cells and 11.0 million for CD8+ cells. Broad study findings and their caveats: Between patients and healthy controls, no significant difference in CD8+ Simpson's diversity was found (P=0.060). Fewer than 35 CD8+ CDR3 sequences were found to be shared between patients and controls, but these sequences appeared to be highly expressed in patients and within the immunodominant clones of the patients.

CDR1 and CDR2 (SGHVS, FNYEAQ) derive from the germline V gene. The CDR3 runs 14 residues from the cysteine to the phenylalanine. Only the CDR3 portion is preserved as DNA: 42 bases, with reading frame beginning at the first base. Trimming removed 1 base from V and 2 bases from J, leaving 6 bases between the germline ends. In this study, sorted CD4+ and CD8+ T cells from the blood of healthy subjects and of severe aplastic anemia patients had their TCR repertoires deep-sequenced. Ficoll-Paque density gradient centrifugation was used to isolate peripheral blood mononuclear cells. Before DNA was extracted, CD4+ and CD8+ T cells were sorted using either FACS or magnetic beads. TCR beta VDJ combination and CDR3 sequence profiling used genomic DNA as the template. An Illumina HiSeq 2000 was the platform used for TCR repertoire sequencing. On the authors' methods: TRBV/TRBJ rearrangement plots, CDR3 size and DJ length profiles, and Simpson's diversity index were used to evaluate the repertoires. The immunodominant clone was defined as the most abundant DNA sequence in deep sequencing data. CDR3 amino acid sequences were screened for sharing across subjects and were compared with published repertoires and the VDJdb database. Using fastp at Q25 and MiXCR, TCRdb reprocessed the public reads and kept productive beta chains. Every distinct CDR3 protein forms one entry, paired with its most common genes and DNA. TCRdb, not the original authors, processed these V and J calls. This sample holds 35,000 to 45,000 distinct CDR3 sequences; 55% to 80% were observed only once. Clones ranked in the top ten supply under 25% of the sample.

In this sample, this clonotype turned up a few times. Its antigen is unknown. The input lacks base qualities; no much larger clone sits a single base away. The sequence joins TRBV7-6 to TRBJ1-5; the D gene assignment is ambiguous. The origin of this receptor is a human donor in good health, serving as a control. Sequencing input: sorted CD4+, CD8+, or CD8+CD57+ T cells (not recorded which) from PBMCs. The CDR3 protein: CASSLDHGNQPQHF. DNA sequence: TGTGCCAGCAGCTTAGACCATGGCAATCAGCCCCAGCATTTT.